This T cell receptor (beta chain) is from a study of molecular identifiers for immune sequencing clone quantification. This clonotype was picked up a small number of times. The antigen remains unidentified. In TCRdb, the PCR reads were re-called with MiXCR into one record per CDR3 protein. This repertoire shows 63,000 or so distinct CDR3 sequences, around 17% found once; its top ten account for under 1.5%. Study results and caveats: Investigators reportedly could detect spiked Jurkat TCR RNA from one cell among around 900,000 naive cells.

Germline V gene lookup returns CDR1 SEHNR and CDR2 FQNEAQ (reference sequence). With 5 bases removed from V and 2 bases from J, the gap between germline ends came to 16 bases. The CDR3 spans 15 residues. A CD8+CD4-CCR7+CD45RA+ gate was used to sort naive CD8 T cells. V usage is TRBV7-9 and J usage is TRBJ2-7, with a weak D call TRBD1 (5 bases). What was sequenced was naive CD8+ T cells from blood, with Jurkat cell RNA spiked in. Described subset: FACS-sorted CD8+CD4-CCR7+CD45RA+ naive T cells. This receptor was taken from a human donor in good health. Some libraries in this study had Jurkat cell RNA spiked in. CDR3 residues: CASSDDSTGAYEQYF. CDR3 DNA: TGTGCCAGCAGCGATGACTCAACAGGAGCCTACGAGCAGTACTTC.